This TCR beta chain was sequenced during a study of blood T cell repertoires in COVID-19. Background on the study: The United States, Italy and Spain supplied acute and convalescent COVID-19 samples. T cells, B-cell-depleted T cells, or PBMCs provided the cDNA or gDNA that served as material.

As processed by the authors: Amplification of reference gene primers was used by the study to estimate nucleated cell counts. Profiled with immunoSEQ multiplex PCR; TCRdb holds only in-frame clones, not every one. D and trimming were read from the DNA, whereas the V and J calls and clone size are those reported in that table. The sample includes tens of thousands of clones, approximately 91% of them seen just once. V lost 6 bases, J lost 6 bases, and 6 bases lay in between. Germline V lookup: CDR1 SGHRS, CDR2 YFSETQ. CDR3 length: 11 residues. This TCR was recovered from a woman in her 70s with active COVID-19. The V call is TRBV5-1, the J call TRBJ2-2; D is unresolved. The sample consisted of peripheral blood. CDR3: CASMTSGELFF. As DNA, the CDR3 is TGCGCCAGCATGACTTCCGGGGAGCTGTTTTTT.